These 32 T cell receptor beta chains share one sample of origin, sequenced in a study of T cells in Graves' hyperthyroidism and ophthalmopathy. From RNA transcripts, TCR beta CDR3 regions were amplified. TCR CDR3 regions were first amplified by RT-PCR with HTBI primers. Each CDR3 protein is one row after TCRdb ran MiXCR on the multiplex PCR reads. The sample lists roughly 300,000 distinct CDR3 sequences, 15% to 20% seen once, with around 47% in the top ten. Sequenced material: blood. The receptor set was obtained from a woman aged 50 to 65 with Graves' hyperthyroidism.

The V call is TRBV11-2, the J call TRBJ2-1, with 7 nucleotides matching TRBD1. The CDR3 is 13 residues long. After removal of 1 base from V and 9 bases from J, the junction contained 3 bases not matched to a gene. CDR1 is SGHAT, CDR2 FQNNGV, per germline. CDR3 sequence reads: CASSLGQGFEQFF. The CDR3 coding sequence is TGTGCCAGCAGCTTAGGACAGGGATTTGAGCAGTTCTTC.

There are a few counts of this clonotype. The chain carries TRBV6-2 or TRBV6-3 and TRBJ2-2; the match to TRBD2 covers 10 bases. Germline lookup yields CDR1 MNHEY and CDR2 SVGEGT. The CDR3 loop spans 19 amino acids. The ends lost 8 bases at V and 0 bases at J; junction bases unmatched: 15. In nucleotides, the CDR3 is TGTGCCAGCTCTCCGCGTTCTAGCGGGGGATTCGCGAACACCGGGGAGCTGTTTTTT. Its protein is CASSPRSSGGFANTGELFF.

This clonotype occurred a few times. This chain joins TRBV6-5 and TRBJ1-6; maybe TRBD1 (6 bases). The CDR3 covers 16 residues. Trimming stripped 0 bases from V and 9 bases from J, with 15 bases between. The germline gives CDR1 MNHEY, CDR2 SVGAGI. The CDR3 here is CASSYSHRAVPSPLHF. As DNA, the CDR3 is TGTGCCAGCAGTTACTCTCACAGGGCGGTACCTTCACCCCTCCACTTT.

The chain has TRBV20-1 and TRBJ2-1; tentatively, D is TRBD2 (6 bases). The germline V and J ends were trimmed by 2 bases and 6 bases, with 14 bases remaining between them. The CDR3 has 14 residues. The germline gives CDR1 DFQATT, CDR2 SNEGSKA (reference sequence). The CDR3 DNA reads TGCAGTGCTAGACCGGGGGTTGGGGTCAATGAGCAGTTCTTC. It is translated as CSARPGVGVNEQFF.

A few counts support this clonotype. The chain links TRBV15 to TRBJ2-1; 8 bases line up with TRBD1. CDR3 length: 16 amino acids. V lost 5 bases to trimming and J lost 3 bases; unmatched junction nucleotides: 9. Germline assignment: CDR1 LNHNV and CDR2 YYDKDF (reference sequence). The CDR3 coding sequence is TGTGCCACCAGCGAATCAGGGGGCGCAGTCTACAATGAGCAGTTCTTC. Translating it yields CATSESGGAVYNEQFF.

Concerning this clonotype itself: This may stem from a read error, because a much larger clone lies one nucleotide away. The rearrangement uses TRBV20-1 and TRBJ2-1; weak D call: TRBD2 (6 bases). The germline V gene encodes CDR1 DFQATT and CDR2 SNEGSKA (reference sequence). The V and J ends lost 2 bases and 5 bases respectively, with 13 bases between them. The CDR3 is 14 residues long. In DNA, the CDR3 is TGCAGTGCTAGAATCGGAGGGGTCCACAATGAGCAGTTCTTC. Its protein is CSARIGGVHNEQFF.

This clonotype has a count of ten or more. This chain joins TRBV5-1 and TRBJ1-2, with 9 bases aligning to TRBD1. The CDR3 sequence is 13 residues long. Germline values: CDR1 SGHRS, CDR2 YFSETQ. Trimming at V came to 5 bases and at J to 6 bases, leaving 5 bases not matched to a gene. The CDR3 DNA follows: TGCGCCAGCAGGGAGAACAGGGGGCATGGCTACACCTTC. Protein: CASRENRGHGYTF.

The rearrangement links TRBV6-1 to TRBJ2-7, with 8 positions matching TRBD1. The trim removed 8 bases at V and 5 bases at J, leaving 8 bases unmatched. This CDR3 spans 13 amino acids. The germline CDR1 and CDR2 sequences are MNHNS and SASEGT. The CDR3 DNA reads TGTGCCAGCCGGAGACAGGGGAGCGACGAGCAGTACTTC. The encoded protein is CASRRQGSDEQYF.

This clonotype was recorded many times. CDR3 sequence: CASSFYSHRAGTYEQYF. The CDR3 DNA follows: TGTGCCAGCAGTTTTTATAGTCATCGAGCGGGGACCTACGAGCAGTACTTC. The chain joins TRBV28 to TRBJ2-7, with TRBD2 matching over 7 bases. CDR3 length equals 17 residues. Trimming removed 3 bases from V and 2 bases from J; junction bases left unmatched: 13. Germline CDR1 is MDHEN and CDR2 is SYDVKM.

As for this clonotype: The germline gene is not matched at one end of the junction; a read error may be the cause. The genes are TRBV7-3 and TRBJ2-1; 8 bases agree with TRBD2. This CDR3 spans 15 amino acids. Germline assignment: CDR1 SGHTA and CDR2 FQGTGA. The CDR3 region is CASSLSGGSYNGQFF. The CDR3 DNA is TGTGCCAGCAGCTTAAGCGGGGGGTCCTACAATGGGCAGTTCTTC.

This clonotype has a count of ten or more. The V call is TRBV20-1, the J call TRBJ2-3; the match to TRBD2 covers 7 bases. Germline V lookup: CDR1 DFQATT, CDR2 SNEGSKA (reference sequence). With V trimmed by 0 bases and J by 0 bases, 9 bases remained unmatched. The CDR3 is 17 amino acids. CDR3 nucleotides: TGCAGTGCTAGAGATGTTCGACTAGCCATAAGCACAGATACGCAGTATTTT. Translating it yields CSARDVRLAISTDTQYF.

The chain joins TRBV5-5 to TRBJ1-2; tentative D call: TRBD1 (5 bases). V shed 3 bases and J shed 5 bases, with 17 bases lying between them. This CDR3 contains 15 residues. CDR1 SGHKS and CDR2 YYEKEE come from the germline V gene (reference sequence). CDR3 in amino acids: CASSSSLRAEYGYTF. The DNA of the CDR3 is TGTGCCAGCAGCTCTTCGCTCAGGGCGGAGTATGGCTACACCTTC.

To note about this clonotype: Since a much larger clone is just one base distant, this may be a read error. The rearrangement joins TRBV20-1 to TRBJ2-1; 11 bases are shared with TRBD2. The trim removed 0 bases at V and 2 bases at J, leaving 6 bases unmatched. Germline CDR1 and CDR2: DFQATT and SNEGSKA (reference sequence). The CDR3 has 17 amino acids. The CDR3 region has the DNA TGCAGTGCTAGAGATACGGCTAGCGGGAGGCCCTACAATGAGCAGTTCTTC. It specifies CSARDTASGRPYNEQFF.

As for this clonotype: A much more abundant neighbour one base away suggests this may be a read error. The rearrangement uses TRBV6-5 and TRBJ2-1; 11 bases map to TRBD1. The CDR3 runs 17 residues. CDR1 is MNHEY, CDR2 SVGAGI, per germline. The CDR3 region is CASSSRTGGSSYKEQFF. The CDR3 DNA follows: TGTGCCAGCAGTTCGCGGACAGGGGGCAGTAGTTACAAAGAGCAGTTCTTC.

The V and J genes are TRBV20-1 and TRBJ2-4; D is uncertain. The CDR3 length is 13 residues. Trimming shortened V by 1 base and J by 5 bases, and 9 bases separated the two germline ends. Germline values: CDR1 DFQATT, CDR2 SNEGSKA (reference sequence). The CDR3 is CSARGVGENIQYF. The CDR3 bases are TGCAGTGCTAGAGGAGTCGGTGAAAACATTCAGTACTTC.

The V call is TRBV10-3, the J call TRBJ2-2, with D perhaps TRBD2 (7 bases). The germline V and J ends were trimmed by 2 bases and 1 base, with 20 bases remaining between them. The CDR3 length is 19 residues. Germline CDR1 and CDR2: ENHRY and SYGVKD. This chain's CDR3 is CAISEGARGAGRNTGELFF. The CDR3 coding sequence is TGTGCCATCAGTGAGGGAGCCCGGGGGGCAGGGCGGAACACCGGGGAGCTGTTTTTT.

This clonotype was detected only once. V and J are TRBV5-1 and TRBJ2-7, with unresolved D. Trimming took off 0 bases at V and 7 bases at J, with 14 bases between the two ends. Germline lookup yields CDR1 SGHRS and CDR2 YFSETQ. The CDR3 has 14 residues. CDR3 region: CASSLDAASEEQYF. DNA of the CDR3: TGCGCCAGCAGCTTGGACGCCGCTTCGGAAGAGCAGTACTTC.

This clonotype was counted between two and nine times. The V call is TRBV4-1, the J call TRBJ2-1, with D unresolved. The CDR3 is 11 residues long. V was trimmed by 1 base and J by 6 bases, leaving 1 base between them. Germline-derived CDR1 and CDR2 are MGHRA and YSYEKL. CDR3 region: CASSQGNEQFF. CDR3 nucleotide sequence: TGCGCCAGCAGCCAAGGCAATGAGCAGTTCTTC.

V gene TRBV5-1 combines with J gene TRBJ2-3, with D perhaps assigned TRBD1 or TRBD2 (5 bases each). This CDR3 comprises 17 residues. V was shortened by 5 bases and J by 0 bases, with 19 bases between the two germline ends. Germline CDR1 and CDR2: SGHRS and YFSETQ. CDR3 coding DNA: TGCGCCAGCAGTCAGCCGCCGGGGCGCATCAGCACAGATACGCAGTATTTT. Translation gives CASSQPPGRISTDTQYF.

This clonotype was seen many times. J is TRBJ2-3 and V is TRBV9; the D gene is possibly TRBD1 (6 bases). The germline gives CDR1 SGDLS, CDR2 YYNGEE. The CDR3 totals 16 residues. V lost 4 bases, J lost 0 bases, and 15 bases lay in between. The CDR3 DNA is TGTGCCAGCAGCTCAGGGGTAAGGGGGAGCACAGATACGCAGTATTTT. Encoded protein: CASSSGVRGSTDTQYF.

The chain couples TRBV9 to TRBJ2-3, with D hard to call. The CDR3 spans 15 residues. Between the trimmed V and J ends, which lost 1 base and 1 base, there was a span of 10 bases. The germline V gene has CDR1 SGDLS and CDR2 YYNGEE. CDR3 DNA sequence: TGTGCCAGCAGCGTAAGGAGTACCGGCACAGATACGCAGTATTTT. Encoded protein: CASSVRSTGTDTQYF.

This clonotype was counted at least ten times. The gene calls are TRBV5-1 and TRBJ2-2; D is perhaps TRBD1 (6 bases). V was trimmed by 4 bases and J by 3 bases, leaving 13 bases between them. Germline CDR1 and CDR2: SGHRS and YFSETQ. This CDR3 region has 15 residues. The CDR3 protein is CASSEIEGDTGELFF. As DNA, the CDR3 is TGCGCCAGCAGCGAAATCGAGGGGGACACCGGGGAGCTGTTTTTT.

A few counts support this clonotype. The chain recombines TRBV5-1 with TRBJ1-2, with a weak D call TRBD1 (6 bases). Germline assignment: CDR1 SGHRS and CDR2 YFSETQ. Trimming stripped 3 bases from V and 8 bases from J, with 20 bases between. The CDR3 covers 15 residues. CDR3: CASSSTSGVSRGYTF. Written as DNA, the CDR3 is TGCGCCAGCAGCTCGACGTCAGGGGTTAGTCGCGGCTACACCTTC.

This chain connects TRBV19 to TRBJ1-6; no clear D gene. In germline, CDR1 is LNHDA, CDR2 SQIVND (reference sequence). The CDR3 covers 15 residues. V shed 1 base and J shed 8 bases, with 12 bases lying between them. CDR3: CASSIVIWADSPLHF. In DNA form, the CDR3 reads TGTGCCAGTAGTATAGTGATATGGGCGGATTCACCCCTCCACTTT.

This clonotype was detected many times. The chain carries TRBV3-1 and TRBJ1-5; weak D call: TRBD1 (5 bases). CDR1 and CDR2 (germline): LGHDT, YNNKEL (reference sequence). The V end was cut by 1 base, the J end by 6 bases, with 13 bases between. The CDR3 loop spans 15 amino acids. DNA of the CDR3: TGTGCCAGCAGCCAAGGGGTCGGGGACGGTCAGCCCCAGCATTTT. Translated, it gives CASSQGVGDGQPQHF.

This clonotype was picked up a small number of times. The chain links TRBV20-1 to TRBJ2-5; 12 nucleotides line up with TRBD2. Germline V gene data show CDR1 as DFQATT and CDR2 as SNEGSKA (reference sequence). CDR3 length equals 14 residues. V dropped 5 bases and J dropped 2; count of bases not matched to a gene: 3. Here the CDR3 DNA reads TGCAGTGCTTTACTAGCGGGGGGACAAGAGACCCAGTACTTC. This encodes CSALLAGGQETQYF.

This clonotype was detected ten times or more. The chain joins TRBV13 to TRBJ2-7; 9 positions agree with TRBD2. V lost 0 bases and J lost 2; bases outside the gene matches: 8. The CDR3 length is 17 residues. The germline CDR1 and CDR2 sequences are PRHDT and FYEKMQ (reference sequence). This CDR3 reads CASSLGPPASGTYEQYV. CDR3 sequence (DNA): TGTGCCAGCAGCTTAGGCCCGCCGGCTAGCGGGACCTACGAGCAGTACGTC.

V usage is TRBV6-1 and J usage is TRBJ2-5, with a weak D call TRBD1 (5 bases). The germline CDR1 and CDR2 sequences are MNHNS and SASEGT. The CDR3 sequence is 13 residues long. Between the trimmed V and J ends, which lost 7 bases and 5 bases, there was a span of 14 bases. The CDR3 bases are TGTGCCAGCATAGTCGGCAGGGTTGAGACCCAGTACTTC. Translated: CASIVGRVETQYF.

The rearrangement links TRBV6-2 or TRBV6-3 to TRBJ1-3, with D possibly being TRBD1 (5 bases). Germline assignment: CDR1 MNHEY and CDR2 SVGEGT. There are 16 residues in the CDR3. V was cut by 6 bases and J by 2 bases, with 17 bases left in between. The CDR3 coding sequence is TGTGCCAGCAGGAGGGGAGGGAGAGGGGCTGGAAACACCATATATTTT. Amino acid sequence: CASRRGGRGAGNTIYF.

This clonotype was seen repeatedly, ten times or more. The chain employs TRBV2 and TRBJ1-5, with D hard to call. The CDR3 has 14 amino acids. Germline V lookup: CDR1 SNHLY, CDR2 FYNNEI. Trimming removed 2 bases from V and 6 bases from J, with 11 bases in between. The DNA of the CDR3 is TGTGCCAGCAGTGAATTGGTATCCGGTCAGCCCCAGCATTTT. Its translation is CASSELVSGQPQHF.

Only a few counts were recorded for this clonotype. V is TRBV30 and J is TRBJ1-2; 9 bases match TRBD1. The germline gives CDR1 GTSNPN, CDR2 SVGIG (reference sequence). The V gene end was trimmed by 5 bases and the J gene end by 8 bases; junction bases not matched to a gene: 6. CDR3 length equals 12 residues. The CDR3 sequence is CAWAWTGEGYTF. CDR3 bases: TGTGCCTGGGCCTGGACAGGGGAAGGCTACACCTTC.

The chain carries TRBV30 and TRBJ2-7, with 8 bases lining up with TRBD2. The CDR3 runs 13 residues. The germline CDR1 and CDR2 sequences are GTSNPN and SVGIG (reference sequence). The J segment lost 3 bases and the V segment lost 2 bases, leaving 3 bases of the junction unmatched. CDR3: CAWSRGGNYEQYF. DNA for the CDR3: TGTGCCTGGAGTCGGGGGGGAAACTACGAGCAGTACTTC.